This T cell receptor (beta chain) is from a study of response to subunit inactivated influenza vaccine. Study-wide points: Few new T cells, the authors suggested, are recruited by each seasonal influenza vaccination.

In regard to this clonotype: What it binds is unknown.

The CDR3 is 14 residues long. CDR1 and CDR2 from the germline V gene are SEHNR and FQNEAQ (reference sequence). With 3 bases clipped from V and 10 bases from J, the junction kept 4 bases outside the gene matches. TCRdb processed the RT-PCR reads anew with MiXCR; each CDR3 protein has one entry. This table has 860,000 or so distinct CDR3 sequences, approximately 22% appearing once. This TCR derives from a middle-aged man who received an inactivated influenza vaccine. The rearrangement joins TRBV7-9 to TRBJ1-6; 9 bases agree with TRBD1. The sample here was PBMCs from blood, taken 5 to 6 days after vaccination. CDR3 DNA sequence: TGTGCCAGCAGCTTGTCCGGGACAGGGTCACCCCTCCACTTT. This gives the protein CASSLSGTGSPLHF.